Reported below is one TCR beta chain. Its antigen is currently unknown. The data were taken from a study of cytomegalovirus exposure and HLA in healthy donors. Study-level findings and limits: It was around 160 TCR beta chains that were listed as cytomegalovirus-associated.

The CDR3 is 15 residues long. The germline V gene encodes CDR1 LNHNV and CDR2 YYDKDF (reference sequence). V was pared by 0 bases and J by 6 bases, with 14 bases between. The donors were part of the approximately 130-subject validation cohort, which stood apart from the roughly 640-subject first cohort. Using immunoSEQ multiplex PCR, the repertoire was profiled, and TCRdb retains in-frame clones only, with some absent. The sample holds more than 100,000 clones, approximately 88% seen once. V and J are TRBV15 and TRBJ1-1; perhaps TRBD1 as D (6 bases). The sequence was obtained from a woman between 18 and 29 years old in good health and CMV-seropositive. Sequencing used PBMCs. CDR3 loop: CATSRDIGGVAEAFF. The DNA of the CDR3 is TGTGCCACCAGCAGAGATATAGGGGGAGTAGCTGAAGCTTTCTTT. Full variable domain (missing parts from reference TRBV15 and TRBJ1-1): DAMVIQNPRYQVTQFGKPVTLSCSQTLNHNVMYWYQQKSSQAPKLLFHYYDKDFNNEADTPDNFQSRRPNTSFCFLDIRSPGLGDTAMYLCATSRDIGGVAEAFFGQGTRLTVV.